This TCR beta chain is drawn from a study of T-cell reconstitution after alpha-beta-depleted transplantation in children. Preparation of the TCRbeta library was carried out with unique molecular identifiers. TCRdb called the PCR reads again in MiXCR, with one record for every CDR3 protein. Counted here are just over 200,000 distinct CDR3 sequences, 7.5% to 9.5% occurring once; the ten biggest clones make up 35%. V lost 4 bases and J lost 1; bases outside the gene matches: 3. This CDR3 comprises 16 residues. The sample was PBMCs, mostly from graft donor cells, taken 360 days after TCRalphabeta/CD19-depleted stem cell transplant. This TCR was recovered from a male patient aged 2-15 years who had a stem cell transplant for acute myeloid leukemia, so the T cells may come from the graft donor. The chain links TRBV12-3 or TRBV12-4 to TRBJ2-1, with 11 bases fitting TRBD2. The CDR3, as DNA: TGTGCCAGCAGTTCACTAGCGGGAGAGTCCTACAATGAGCAGTTCTTC. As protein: CASSSLAGESYNEQFF.